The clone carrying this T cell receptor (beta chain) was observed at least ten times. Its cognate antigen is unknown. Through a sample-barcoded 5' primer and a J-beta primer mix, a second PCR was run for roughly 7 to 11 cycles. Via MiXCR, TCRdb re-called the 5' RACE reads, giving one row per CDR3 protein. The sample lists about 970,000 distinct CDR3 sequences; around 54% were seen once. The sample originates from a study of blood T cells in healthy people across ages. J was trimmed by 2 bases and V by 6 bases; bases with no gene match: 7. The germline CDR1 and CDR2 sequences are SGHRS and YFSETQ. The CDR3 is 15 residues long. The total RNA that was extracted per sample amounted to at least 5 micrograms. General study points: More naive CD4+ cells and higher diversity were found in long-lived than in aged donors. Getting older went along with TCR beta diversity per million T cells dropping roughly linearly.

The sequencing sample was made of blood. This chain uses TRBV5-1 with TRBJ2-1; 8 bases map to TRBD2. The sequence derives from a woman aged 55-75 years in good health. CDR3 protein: CASTTSGGPYNEQFF. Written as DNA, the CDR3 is TGCGCCAGCACTACTAGCGGTGGCCCCTACAATGAGCAGTTCTTC.